The T cell receptor (beta chain) described here comes from a study of long-term antiretroviral therapy in people with HIV. V gave up 0 bases and J gave up 6 bases; unmatched junction bases: 8. Germline V gene sequence: CDR1 SGHRS, CDR2 YFSETQ. The CDR3 is 16 amino acids. Researchers report immunoSEQ v3.0 was run at survey level. Assay used: immunoSEQ multiplex PCR; TCRdb lists only in-frame clones, some missing. The repertoire includes 25,000 to 35,000 clones, 95% of them detected once, and about 3% sits in the top ten. The chain joins TRBV5-1 to TRBJ2-3, with 9 bases lining up with TRBD2. The material sequenced was unsorted PBMCs, taken 5.3 years after starting antiretroviral therapy. The sequence derives from a man in his fifties with HIV. This chain's CDR3 is CASSLEAAGGSDTQYF. CDR3 sequence (DNA): TGCGCCAGCAGCTTGGAGGCAGCGGGGGGTTCCGATACGCAGTATTTT.